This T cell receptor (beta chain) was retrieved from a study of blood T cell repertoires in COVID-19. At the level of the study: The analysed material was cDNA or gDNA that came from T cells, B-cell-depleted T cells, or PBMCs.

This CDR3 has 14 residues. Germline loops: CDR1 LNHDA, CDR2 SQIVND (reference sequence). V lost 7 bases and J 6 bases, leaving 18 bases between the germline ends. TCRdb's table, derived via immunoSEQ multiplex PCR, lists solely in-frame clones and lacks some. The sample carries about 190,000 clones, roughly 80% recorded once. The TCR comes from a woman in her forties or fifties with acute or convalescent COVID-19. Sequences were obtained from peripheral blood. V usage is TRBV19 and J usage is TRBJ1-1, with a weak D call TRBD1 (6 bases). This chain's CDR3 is CASNNGYRQAEAFF. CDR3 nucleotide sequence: TGTGCCAGTAATAACGGGTATAGACAGGCTGAAGCTTTCTTT.